A selection of T cell receptor beta chains follows, all from one sample in a study of T cell clonotyping in hematopoietic cell transplantation. Libraries were prepared by immunoSEQ multiplex PCR; TCRdb keeps only in-frame clonotypes and omits some of them. The data contain 15,000 to 20,000 clones, around nine tenths of them singletons. Material: peripheral blood mononuclear cells. The receptors were gathered from a man aged 35 to 55 in good health. Some clones in this sample may be carry-over from other donors' samples. The CDR3 runs from the conserved cysteine through the conserved F or W. A D gene is named only where the DNA matches it firmly.

v_call	j_call	d_call	cdr3_aa	cdr3_nt
TRBV19	TRBJ2-7	TRBD2	CASRLIAGGSYEQYF	TGTGCCAGTAGGTTAATAGCGGGAGGTTCCTACGAGCAGTACTTC
TRBV7-6	TRBJ1-3	.	CASSPGNLIYF	TGTGCCAGCAGCCCCGGGAACCTAATATATTTT
TRBV7-2	TRBJ2-3	TRBD2	CASSSPQREGENTQYF	TGTGCCAGCAGCTCACCCCAGCGGGAGGGGGAGAATACGCAGTATTTT
TRBV7-2	TRBJ2-1	.	CASSFRVSSEQFF	TGTGCCAGCAGCTTCAGGGTCAGCAGTGAGCAGTTCTTC
TRBV19	TRBJ2-3	.	CASSIDSQDTQYF	TGTGCCAGTAGTATAGACTCTCAAGATACGCAGTATTTT
TRBV19	TRBJ2-5	.	CASSIRETETQYF	TGTGCCAGTAGTATACGGGAGACAGAGACCCAGTACTTC
TRBV29-1	TRBJ2-3	.	CSVEVQGTDTQYF	TGCAGCGTTGAAGTACAGGGCACAGATACGCAGTATTTT
TRBV4-1	TRBJ2-7	TRBD2	CASSQTSGEAYEQYF	TGCGCCAGCAGCCAGACTAGCGGCGAAGCCTACGAGCAGTACTTC
TRBV9	TRBJ1-1	.	CASSPRAKLETEAFF	TGTGCCAGCAGCCCCAGGGCAAAGCTGGAGACTGAAGCTTTCTTT
TRBV7-2	TRBJ2-1	TRBD2	CASSLGLGAGPQFF	TGTGCCAGCAGCTTAGGCCTGGGAGCGGGGCCTCAGTTCTTC
TRBV5-8	TRBJ2-2	.	CASSLGTWNTGELFF	TGTGCCAGCAGCTTGGGAACGTGGAACACCGGGGAGCTGTTTTTT
TRBV9	TRBJ2-2	.	CASSVGTLAAGELFF	TGTGCCAGCAGCGTAGGAACTCTGGCAGCCGGGGAGCTGTTTTTT
TRBV2	TRBJ1-1	.	CASKVNTEAFF	TGTGCCAGCAAAGTGAACACTGAAGCTTTCTTT
TRBV4-1	TRBJ2-7	TRBD2	CASSPGAGVRLYEQYF	TGCGCCAGCAGTCCCGGGGCGGGGGTAAGGTTGTACGAGCAGTACTTC
TRBV7-9	TRBJ2-7	.	CASSPPGVGTYEQYF	TGTGCCAGCAGCCCTCCGGGGGTGGGAACCTACGAGCAGTACTTC
TRBV10-3	TRBJ2-5	TRBD2	CAISELAGGLQETQYF	TGTGCCATCAGTGAATTAGCGGGAGGCCTCCAAGAGACCCAGTACTTC
TRBV6-5	TRBJ2-5	TRBD2	CASSYSSGAGETQYF	TGTGCCAGCAGTTACTCGAGCGGGGCTGGGGAGACCCAGTACTTC
TRBV27	TRBJ2-7	.	CASQDGEQYF	TGTGCCAGCCAGGACGGCGAGCAGTACTTC